Listed here are 14 T cell receptor beta chains from one sample, sequenced in a study of shared clonotypes between healthy human individuals (dated by TCRdb to about 2020). CD8 naive samples were CD45RO-negative cells positively selected for CCR7, giving a CD45RA+CCR7+ population that excluded TemRA cells. Library construction relied on the immunoSEQ multiplex PCR assay. As stored in TCRdb, this immuneACCESS dataset retains in-frame rearrangements with V and J assigned. A fraction of the clones does not appear; measured against another copy, unresolved V genes explain less than half of the discrepancy, and the remainder lacks a known reason. The sample profile shows about 820,000 clones; more than 85% of them were found once. In total, the top ten clones hold approximately 25% of the sample. The sequencing input was naive CD8+ T cells sorted from blood. Read against the paper, the sample's cell subset or site label means: CD45RA+CCR7+. The receptors originated from a man aged 30 to 45 in good health.

This clone showed up just a few times. The chain combines TRBV9 with TRBJ1-3; no clear D. Germline V lookup: CDR1 SGDLS, CDR2 YYNGEE. Trimming removed 6 bases at V and 0 bases at J, with 1 base between. The CDR3 spans 11 residues. The CDR3 protein is CASNSGNTIYF. The CDR3 coding sequence is TGTGCCAGCAACTCTGGAAACACCATATATTTT. Full variable domain (outside the CDR3, taken from reference TRBV9 and TRBJ1-3): DSGVTQTPKHLITATGQRVTLRCSPRSGDLSVYWYQQSLDQGLQFLIQYYNGEERAKGNILERFSAQQFPDLHSELNLSSLELGDSALYFCASNSGNTIYFGEGSWLTVV.

The CDR3 coding sequence is TGTGCCAGTAGTCCGTGGACAGGGTTGGTGAACACCATATATTTT. It codes for CASSPWTGLVNTIYF. The gene calls are TRBV19 and TRBJ1-3, with 8 positions matching TRBD1. This CDR3 is 15 amino acids long. The germline CDR1 and CDR2 sequences are LNHDA and SQIVND (reference sequence). The junction had 10 bases not matched to a gene; V was cut back by 5 bases and J by 7 bases. Full variable domain (outside the CDR3, taken from reference TRBV19 and TRBJ1-3): DGGITQSPKYLFRKEGQNVTLSCEQNLNHDAMYWYRQDPGQGLRLIYYSQIVNDFQKGDIAEGYSVSREKKESFPLTVTSAQKNPTAFYLCASSPWTGLVNTIYFGEGSWLTVV.

J is TRBJ2-1 and V is TRBV28; D unresolved. Per germline, CDR1 MDHEN and CDR2 SYDVKM. Trimming stripped 1 base from V and 2 bases from J, with 9 bases between. This CDR3 region has 15 residues. The CDR3 region has the DNA TGTGCCAGCAGTTTATCCCCGGCCACCTACAATGAGCAGTTCTTC. Residues: CASSLSPATYNEQFF.

This chain connects TRBV27 to TRBJ2-3; tentative D call: TRBD2 (6 bases). The CDR3 is 17 residues long. Trimming shortened V by 6 bases and J by 1 base, and 20 bases separated the two germline ends. CDR1 MNHEY and CDR2 SMNVEV come from the germline V gene (reference sequence). CDR3: CASSRRVGETRTDTQYF. The DNA for the CDR3 is TGTGCCAGCAGCCGGAGGGTTGGGGAAACCCGCACAGATACGCAGTATTTT.

V and J are TRBV10-3 and TRBJ2-3; TRBD2 matches 12 bases. J lost 0 bases, V lost 9 bases, and 1 base had no gene match. The germline V gene encodes CDR1 ENHRY and CDR2 SYGVKD. The length of the CDR3 is 14 residues. CDR3 amino acids: CAIGLAGSTDTQYF. The DNA for the CDR3 is TGTGCCATAGGACTAGCGGGGAGCACAGATACGCAGTATTTT.

This clone has a single count. The genes are TRBV7-6 and TRBJ2-7; either TRBD1 or TRBD2 may supply D (6 bases each). V was clipped by 1 base and J by 2 bases, with 12 bases between them. This CDR3 comprises 15 residues. Per the germline V gene, CDR1 is SGHVS and CDR2 is FNYEAQ. CDR3 in amino acids: CASSLEGGLTYEQYF. The CDR3 DNA follows: TGTGCCAGCAGCTTAGAAGGGGGGCTTACCTACGAGCAGTACTTC.

The chain recombines TRBV7-9 with TRBJ2-7, with a weak D call TRBD1 (5 bases). Trimming removed 5 bases from V and 2 bases from J, with 13 bases in between. The germline V gene encodes CDR1 SEHNR and CDR2 FQNEAQ (reference sequence). CDR3 length: 14 amino acids. CDR3 in DNA: TGTGCCAGCAGCCTCCAGGGTGGCCCCTACGAGCAGTACTTC. Translated, it gives CASSLQGGPYEQYF.

The chain uses TRBV5-6 and TRBJ2-3, with 7 bases lining up with TRBD1. The germline V gene encodes CDR1 SGHDT and CDR2 YYEEEE. The ends lost 3 bases at V and 2 bases at J; junction bases unmatched: 9. This CDR3 spans 16 amino acids. The CDR3 bases are TGTGCCAGCAGCTCGGGACAGACGAGACCCACAGATACGCAGTATTTT. It codes for CASSSGQTRPTDTQYF.

The chain employs TRBV27 and TRBJ2-7; D might be TRBD2 (6 bases). CDR1 MNHEY and CDR2 SMNVEV come from the germline V gene (reference sequence). Deletions cut 4 bases from V and 2 bases from J, with 9 bases between. The length of the CDR3 is 13 residues. CDR3 in DNA: TGTGCCAGCAGTTATCGGGAGACCTACGAGCAGTACTTC. Amino acids: CASSYRETYEQYF.

The chain joins TRBV7-9 to TRBJ1-2, with D maybe TRBD1 (6 bases). V lost 4 bases and J lost 13, with 22 bases in between. CDR3 length equals 14 residues. Germline values: CDR1 SEHNR, CDR2 FQNEAQ (reference sequence). The DNA for the CDR3 is TGTGCCAGCAGCTCACCTGCGAAGGGGGATGGCGGCACCTTC. This encodes CASSSPAKGDGGTF.

This chain joins TRBV27 and TRBJ2-1; perhaps TRBD2 as D (5 bases). Trimming pared 6 bases from V and 4 bases from J, leaving 16 bases between. CDR1 is MNHEY and CDR2 is SMNVEV in the germline V gene (reference sequence). The CDR3 is 15 amino acids. For the CDR3, the DNA is TGTGCCAGCAGCTCTGGACTGGTTAATTACAATGAGCAGTTCTTC. Amino acids: CASSSGLVNYNEQFF.

This clone has a single count. V and J are TRBV28 and TRBJ1-5; weak D call: TRBD1 (5 bases). The CDR3 has 17 residues. Trimming stripped 10 bases from V and 3 bases from J, with 25 bases between. Germline lookup yields CDR1 MDHEN and CDR2 SYDVKM. CDR3 region: CATLDGTSKTPNQPQHF. The CDR3, as DNA: TGTGCCACCCTAGACGGGACTTCCAAGACACCCAATCAGCCCCAGCATTTT.

The rearrangement links TRBV29-1 to TRBJ2-6; D perhaps matches TRBD1 (6 bases). V dropped 7 bases and J dropped 14 bases, with 18 bases sitting between them. The germline CDR1 and CDR2 sequences are SQVTM and ANQGSEA. The CDR3 runs 12 residues. Written as DNA, the CDR3 is TGCAGCGCCGTCGAACTGACAGGTATCCTGACTTTC. It yields the protein CSAVELTGILTF.

The genes are TRBV27 and TRBJ2-3; 14 nucleotides match TRBD2. CDR3 size: 17 residues. After removal of 3 bases from V and 6 bases from J, the junction contained 8 bases not matched to a gene. The germline V gene has CDR1 MNHEY and CDR2 SMNVEV (reference sequence). CDR3 loop: CASSFLGTSGRNDTQYF. The DNA of the CDR3 is TGTGCCAGCAGTTTCCTCGGGACTAGCGGGAGAAACGATACGCAGTATTTT.